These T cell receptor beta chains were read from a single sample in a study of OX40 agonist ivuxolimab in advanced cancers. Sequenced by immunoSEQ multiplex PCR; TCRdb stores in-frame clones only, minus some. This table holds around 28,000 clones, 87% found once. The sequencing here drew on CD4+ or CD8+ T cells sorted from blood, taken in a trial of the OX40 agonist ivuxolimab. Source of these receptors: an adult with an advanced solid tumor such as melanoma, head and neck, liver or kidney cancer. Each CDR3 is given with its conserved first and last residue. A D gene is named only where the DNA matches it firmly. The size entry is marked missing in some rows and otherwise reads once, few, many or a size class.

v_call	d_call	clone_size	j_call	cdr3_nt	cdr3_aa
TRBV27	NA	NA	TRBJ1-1	TGTGCCAGCAGTTTAGGAAGGGGCACTGAAGCTTTCTTT	CASSLGRGTEAFF
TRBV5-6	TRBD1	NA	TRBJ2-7	TGTGCCAGCAGCTCGATAGACAGGGCCCCCTACGAGCAGTACTTC	CASSSIDRAPYEQYF
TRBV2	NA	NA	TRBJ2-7	TGTGCCAGCAGTATGACTAGTGTCTACGAGCAGTACTTC	CASSMTSVYEQYF
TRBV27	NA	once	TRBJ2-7	TGTGCCAGCAGTTTATCACCCATGCACGAGCAGTACTTC	CASSLSPMHEQYF
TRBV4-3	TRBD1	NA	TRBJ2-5	TGCGCCAGCAGCCATTGGACAGGGGGCGGAGGAGAGACCCAGTACTTC	CASSHWTGGGGETQYF
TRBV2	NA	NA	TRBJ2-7	TGTGCCAGCAGTGAGTCGGCAGGGAACTACGAGCAGTACTTC	CASSESAGNYEQYF
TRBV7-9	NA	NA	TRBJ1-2	TGTGCCAGCAGCTTAGCGCTTGGCAGCGGTGATAACTATGGCTACACCTTC	CASSLALGSGDNYGYTF
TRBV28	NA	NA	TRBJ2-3	TGTGCCAGCAGCTTGTACACGTTTCGCCAGGGAGAAAGGAGCACAGATACGCAGTATTTT	CASSLYTFRQGERSTDTQYF
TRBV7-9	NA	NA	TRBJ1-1	TGTGCCAGCAGCTTAGGAGGGGGAGAAGCTTTCTTT	CASSLGGGEAFF
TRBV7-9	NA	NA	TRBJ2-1	TGTGCCACCCGGACGGAGAACTACAATGAGCAGTTCTTC	CATRTENYNEQFF
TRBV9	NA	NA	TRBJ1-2	TGTGCCAGCAGCCCCGGGTATGCAGGCGACTATGGCTACACCTTC	CASSPGYAGDYGYTF
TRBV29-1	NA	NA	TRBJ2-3	TGCAGCGTTGAAGGGTTCCAGACTTCTAGCACAGATACGCAGTATTTT	CSVEGFQTSSTDTQYF
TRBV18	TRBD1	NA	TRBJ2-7	TGTGCCAGCTCGCCTAAGTCCGGGACAGGGCATCTCCCCTACGAGCAGTACTTC	CASSPKSGTGHLPYEQYF
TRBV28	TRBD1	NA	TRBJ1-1	TGTGCCAGCAGCACATCCGGGACAGGGGATGAAGCTTTCTTT	CASSTSGTGDEAFF
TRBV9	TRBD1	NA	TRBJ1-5	TGTGCCAGCAGCGCCACGACAGGGGGTCAGCCCCAGCATTTT	CASSATTGGQPQHF
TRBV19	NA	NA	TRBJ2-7	TGTGCCAGTAGTATGGGCAGGGACGAGCAGTACTTC	CASSMGRDEQYF
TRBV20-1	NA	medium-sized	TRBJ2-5	TGCAGTGCTAGAGTCACAATCCAGTACTTC	CSARVTIQYF
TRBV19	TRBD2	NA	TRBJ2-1	TGTGCCAGTAGTCCCTGGTTTGGGAGTTGGACTAGCGGGAGGGCCTCCTACAATGAGCAGTTCTTC	CASSPWFGSWTSGRASYNEQFF
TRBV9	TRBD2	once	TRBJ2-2	TGTGCCAGCAACCGGGCGGGAGGGCCACTTAGCGGGGAGCTGTTTTTT	CASNRAGGPLSGELFF
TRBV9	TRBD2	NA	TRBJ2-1	TGTGCCAGCAGCGTCAGCGGGAGGGAAGGCAATGAGCAGTTCTTC	CASSVSGREGNEQFF
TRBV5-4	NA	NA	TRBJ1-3	TGTGCCAGCAGCCTGCGACTAGGTTCAAGTAGCTCTGGAAACACCATATATTTT	CASSLRLGSSSSGNTIYF
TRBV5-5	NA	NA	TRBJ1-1	TGTGCCAGCAGCTTCCTAGGTGAAGCTTTCTTT	CASSFLGEAFF
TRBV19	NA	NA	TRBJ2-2	TGTGCCAGTAATCGGTGGGGGGAGCTGTTTTTT	CASNRWGELFF
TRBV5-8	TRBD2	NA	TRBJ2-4	TGTGCCAGCAGCTCCGGGACTAGCGGGAGTTCCAAAAACATTCAGTACTTC	CASSSGTSGSSKNIQYF
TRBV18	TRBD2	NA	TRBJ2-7	TGTGCCAGCTCACGAGTCGTCAGGATGGAGCGGGAGGGCGTCTACGAGCAGTACTTC	CASSRVVRMEREGVYEQYF
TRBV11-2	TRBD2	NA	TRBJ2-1	TGTGCCAGCAGCCCGGGACTAGCGGGGGCCTACAATGAGCAGTTCTTC	CASSPGLAGAYNEQFF
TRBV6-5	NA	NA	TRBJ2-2	TGTGCCAGCAGTTACTCAGGGACCGGGGAGCTGTTTTTT	CASSYSGTGELFF
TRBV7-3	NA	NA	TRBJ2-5	TGTGCCAGCAGCACGGGACACTCGTACCAAGAGACCCAGTACTTC	CASSTGHSYQETQYF
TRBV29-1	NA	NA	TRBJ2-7	TGCAGCGTTGAGGGGCAGGGTATCTACGAGCAGTACTTC	CSVEGQGIYEQYF
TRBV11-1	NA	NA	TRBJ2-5	TGTGCCAGCACCCCAATCGGCCAAGAGACCCAGTACTTC	CASTPIGQETQYF
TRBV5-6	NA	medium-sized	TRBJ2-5	TGTGCCAGCAGCAAGAAAACTCTCGGGTACCAAGAGACCCAGTACTTC	CASSKKTLGYQETQYF
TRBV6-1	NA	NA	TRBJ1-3	TGTGCCAGCAGTGTAGGAGGGACCGGAAACACCATATATTTT	CASSVGGTGNTIYF
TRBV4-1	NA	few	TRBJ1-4	TGCGCCAGCAGTCGGACAGATAATGAAAAACTGTTTTTT	CASSRTDNEKLFF
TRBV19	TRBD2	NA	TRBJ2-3	TGTGCCAGTAGTATAGTAACTAGCGGGTGGACGGATACGCAGTATTTT	CASSIVTSGWTDTQYF
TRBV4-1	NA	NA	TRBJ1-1	TGCGCCAGCAGCCAAATAAATCCAGGGTCTGGCACTGAAGCTTTCTTT	CASSQINPGSGTEAFF
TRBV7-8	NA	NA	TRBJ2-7	TGTGCCAGCAGCTTAGCGGGGGCCCGTTTCCTCGTCGAGCAGTACTTC	CASSLAGARFLVEQYF
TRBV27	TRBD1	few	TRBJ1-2	TGTGCCAGGATGAAACAGGGGGCGATGCGAGGCTACACCTTC	CARMKQGAMRGYTF